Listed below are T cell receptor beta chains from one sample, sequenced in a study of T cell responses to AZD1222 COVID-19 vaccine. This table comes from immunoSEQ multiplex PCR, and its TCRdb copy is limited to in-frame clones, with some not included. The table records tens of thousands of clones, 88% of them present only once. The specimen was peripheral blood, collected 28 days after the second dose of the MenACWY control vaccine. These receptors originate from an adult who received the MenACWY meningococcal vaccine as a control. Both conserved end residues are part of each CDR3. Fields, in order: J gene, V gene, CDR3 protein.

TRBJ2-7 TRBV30 CAWSDTTGANRGEQYF
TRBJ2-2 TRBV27 CASRPGLAAGELFF
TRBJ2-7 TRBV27 CASSRTVQRQGAYEQYF
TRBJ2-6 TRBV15 CATSREQAGSGANVLTF
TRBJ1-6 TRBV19 CASSIGTGVRNSPLHF
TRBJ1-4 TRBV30 CAWRLRWDEKLFF
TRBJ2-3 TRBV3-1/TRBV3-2 CASSPGTIDTQYF
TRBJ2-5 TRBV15 CATSRVAGNKETQYF
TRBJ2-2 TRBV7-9 CASVSLAATGELFF
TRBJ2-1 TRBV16 CASSLPGTGLNEQFF
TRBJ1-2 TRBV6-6 CASSYSSGRDNYGYTF
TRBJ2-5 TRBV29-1 CSVDPTTGGETQYF
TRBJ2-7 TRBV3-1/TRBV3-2 CASSPRTGAEQYF
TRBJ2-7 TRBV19 CASSIVHSSYEQYF
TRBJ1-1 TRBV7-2 CASSFNTGYTEAFF
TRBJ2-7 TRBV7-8 CASSFSGSAYEQYF
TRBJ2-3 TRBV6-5 CASSSWTDTQYF
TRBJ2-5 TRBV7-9 CASSPSGLLETQYF
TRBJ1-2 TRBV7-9 CASSQTDGYTF
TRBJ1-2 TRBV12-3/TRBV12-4 CASWDGFNYGYTF
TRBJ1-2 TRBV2 CARGDRGNGYTF
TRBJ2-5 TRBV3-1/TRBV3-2 CASSQWPTGETQYF
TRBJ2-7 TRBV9 CASSPLLRGSSYEQYF
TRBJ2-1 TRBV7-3 CASSLTRGGYRNEQFF
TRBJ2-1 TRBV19 CASSIGGLAKYNEQFF
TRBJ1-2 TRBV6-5 CASSYSREIGYTF
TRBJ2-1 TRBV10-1 CASRAGGSDEQFF
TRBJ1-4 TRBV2 CASRAGHTATNEKLFF
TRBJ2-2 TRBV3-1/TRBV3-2 CASSPRALAGGNTGELFF
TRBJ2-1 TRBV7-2 CASSISDNEQFF
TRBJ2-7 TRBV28 CASSQQGPSYEQYF
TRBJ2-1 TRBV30 CAWSVSGLYNEQFF
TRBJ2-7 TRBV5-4 CASSRGLAGGTEQYF
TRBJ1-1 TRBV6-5 CASPGRIDTEAFF
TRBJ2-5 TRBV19 CASSTNRGETQYF
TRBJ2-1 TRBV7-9 CASSLLEDPYNEQFF
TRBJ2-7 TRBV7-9 CASSPMTGGVGEQYF
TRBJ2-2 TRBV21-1 CASSIPRVLTGELFF
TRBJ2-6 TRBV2 CASLTSSGANVLTF
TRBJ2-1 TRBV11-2 CASSQGLAGVNEQFF
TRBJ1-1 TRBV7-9 CASSSSGSSTEAFF
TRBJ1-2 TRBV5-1 CASSLGRTLKGYTF
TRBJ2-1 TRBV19 CASSQTGVRGYNEQFF
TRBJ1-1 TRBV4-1 CASSQDRDRYTEAFF